This T cell receptor beta chain originates from a study of graft-versus-host responses after intestinal transplantation. Graft-derived tissue was subjected to processing to liberate intraepithelial and lamina propria lymphocytes. Data came from immunoSEQ multiplex PCR; TCRdb stores just in-frame clones and leaves some out. The sample holds about 63,000 clones, around 86% seen once. The germline V gene encodes CDR1 MGHRA and CDR2 YSYEKL. With 0 bases clipped from V and 4 bases from J, the junction kept 4 bases outside the gene matches. The CDR3 length is 17 residues. This TCR was sampled from a human patient who received an intestinal transplant, so some T cells may come from the graft donor. The chain combines TRBV4-1 with TRBJ2-2; 11 bases match TRBD2. The sequencing used ileum tissue, collected 350 to 400 days after transplant. The CDR3 DNA follows: TGCGCCAGCAGCCAAGAGGGCCTAGCGGGGGGCACCGGGGAGCTGTTTTTT. Translating gives CASSQEGLAGGTGELFF.